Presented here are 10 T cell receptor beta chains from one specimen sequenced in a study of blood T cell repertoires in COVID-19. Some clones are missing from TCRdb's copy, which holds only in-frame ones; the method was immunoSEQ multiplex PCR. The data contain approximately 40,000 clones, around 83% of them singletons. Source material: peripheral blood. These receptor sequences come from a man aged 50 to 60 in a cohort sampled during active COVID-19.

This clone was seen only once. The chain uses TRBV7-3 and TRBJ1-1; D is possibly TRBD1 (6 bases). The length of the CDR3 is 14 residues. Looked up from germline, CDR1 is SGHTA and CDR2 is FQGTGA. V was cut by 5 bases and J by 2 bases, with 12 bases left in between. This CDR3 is CASSKTGQNTEAFF. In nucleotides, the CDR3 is TGTGCCAGCAGCAAAACAGGGCAAAACACTGAAGCTTTCTTT.

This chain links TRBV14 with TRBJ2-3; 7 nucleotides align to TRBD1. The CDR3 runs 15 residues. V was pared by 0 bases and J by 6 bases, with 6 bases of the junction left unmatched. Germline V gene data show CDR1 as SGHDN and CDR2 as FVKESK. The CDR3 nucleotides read TGTGCCAGCAGCCAAGATGGCAGGGGGTGGGATACGCAGTATTTT. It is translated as CASSQDGRGWDTQYF.

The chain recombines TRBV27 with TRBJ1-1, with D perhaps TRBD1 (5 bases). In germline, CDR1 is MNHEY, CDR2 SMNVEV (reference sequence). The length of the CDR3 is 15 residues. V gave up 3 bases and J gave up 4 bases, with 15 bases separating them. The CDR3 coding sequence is TGTGCCAGCAGTTTCTTTGGGGGGATGGGCACTGAAGCTTTCTTT. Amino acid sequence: CASSFFGGMGTEAFF.

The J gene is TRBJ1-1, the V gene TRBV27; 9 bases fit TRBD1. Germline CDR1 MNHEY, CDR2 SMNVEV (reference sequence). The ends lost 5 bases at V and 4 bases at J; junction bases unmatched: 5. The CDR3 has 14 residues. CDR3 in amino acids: CASSLDRGGTEAFF. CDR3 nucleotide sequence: TGTGCCAGCAGTCTGGACAGGGGAGGCACTGAAGCTTTCTTT.

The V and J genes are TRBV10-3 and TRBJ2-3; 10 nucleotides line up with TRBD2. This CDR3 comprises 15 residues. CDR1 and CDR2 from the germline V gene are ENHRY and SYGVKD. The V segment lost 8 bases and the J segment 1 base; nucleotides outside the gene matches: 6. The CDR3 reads CAIRLAGAGTDTQYF. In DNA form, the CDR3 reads TGTGCCATCCGTCTAGCGGGAGCCGGCACAGATACGCAGTATTTT.

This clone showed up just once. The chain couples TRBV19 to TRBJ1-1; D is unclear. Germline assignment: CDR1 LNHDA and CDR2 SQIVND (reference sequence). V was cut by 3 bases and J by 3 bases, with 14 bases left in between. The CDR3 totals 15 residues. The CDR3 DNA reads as TGTGCCAGTAGTATCCGGGAGAATTCGGACACTGAAGCTTTCTTT. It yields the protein CASSIRENSDTEAFF.

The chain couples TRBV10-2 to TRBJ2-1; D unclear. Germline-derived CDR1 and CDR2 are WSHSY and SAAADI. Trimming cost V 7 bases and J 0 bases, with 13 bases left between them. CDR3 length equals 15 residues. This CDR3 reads CASTIVATSYNEQFF. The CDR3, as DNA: TGCGCCAGCACAATAGTAGCTACCTCCTACAATGAGCAGTTCTTC.

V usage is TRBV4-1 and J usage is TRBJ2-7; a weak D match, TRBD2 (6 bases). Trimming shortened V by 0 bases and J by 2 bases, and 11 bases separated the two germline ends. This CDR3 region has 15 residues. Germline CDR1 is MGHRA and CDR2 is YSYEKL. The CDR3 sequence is CASSQEGGLPYEQYF. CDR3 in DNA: TGCGCCAGCAGCCAAGAGGGGGGACTTCCCTACGAGCAGTACTTC.

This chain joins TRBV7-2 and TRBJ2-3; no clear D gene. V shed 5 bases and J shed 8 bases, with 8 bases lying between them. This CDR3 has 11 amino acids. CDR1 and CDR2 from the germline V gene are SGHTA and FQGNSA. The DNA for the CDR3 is TGTGCCAGCAGCCTACTCGGTACGCAGTATTTT. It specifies CASSLLGTQYF.

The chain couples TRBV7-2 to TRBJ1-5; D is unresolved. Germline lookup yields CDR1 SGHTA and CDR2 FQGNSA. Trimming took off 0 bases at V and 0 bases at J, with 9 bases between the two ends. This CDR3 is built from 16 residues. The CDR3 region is CASSLAVGYSNQPQHF. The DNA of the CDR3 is TGTGCCAGCAGCTTAGCGGTCGGGTATAGCAATCAGCCCCAGCATTTT.